The 30 T cell receptor beta chains reported below all come from one sample, sequenced in a study of cytomegalovirus exposure and HLA in healthy donors. The PCR had 60 Vbeta and 13 Jbeta primers. Method: immunoSEQ multiplex PCR; TCRdb's copy keeps in-frame clones and lacks some. The sample holds 55,000 to 80,000 clones; around 80% are singletons and the top ten take about 1.9%. The sequenced material came from PBMCs. The receptor set was obtained from a young man in good health and CMV-seronegative.

This chain links TRBV6-5 with TRBJ2-7; 7 bases align to TRBD1. Germline V lookup: CDR1 MNHEY, CDR2 SVGAGI. CDR3 length equals 14 residues. V dropped 5 bases and J dropped 5; count of bases not matched to a gene: 9. For the CDR3, the DNA is TGTGCCAGCAGTCTGTGGGGACAGAACCACGAGCAGTACTTC. This sequence encodes CASSLWGQNHEQYF.

The V call is TRBV27, the J call TRBJ2-7, with 8 bases aligning to TRBD2. Germline V gene data show CDR1 as MNHEY and CDR2 as SMNVEV (reference sequence). The CDR3 is 14 residues long. Germline trimming cut 5 bases from V and 2 bases from J; bases unmatched to any gene: 5. DNA of the CDR3: TGTGCCAGCAGTGGCGGGGGGACGACCTACGAGCAGTACTTC. Amino acid sequence: CASSGGGTTYEQYF.

The V and J genes are TRBV4-1 and TRBJ2-7; D may be TRBD2 (6 bases). The V gene's germline CDR1 is MGHRA and CDR2 YSYEKL. The CDR3 length is 15 residues. The germline V and J ends were trimmed by 0 bases and 3 bases, with 12 bases remaining between them. In DNA form, the CDR3 reads TGCGCCAGCAGCCAAGAGGGGCGGGATTTCTACGAGCAGTACTTC. It yields the protein CASSQEGRDFYEQYF.

This clone was detected only a few times. The V gene is TRBV18, the J gene TRBJ2-3; 9 nucleotides match TRBD2. The junction had 8 bases not matched to a gene; V was cut back by 4 bases and J by 6 bases. Germline V gene lookup returns CDR1 KGHSH and CDR2 LQKENI. The length of the CDR3 is 15 residues. CDR3 nucleotides: TGTGCCAGCTCACTTCTTAGCGGGAGCGCGGATACGCAGTATTTT. This translates into CASSLLSGSADTQYF.

The V call is TRBV5-4, the J call TRBJ2-5, with TRBD2 matching over 10 bases. The J call may not be correct, given that the DNA end is closer to TRBJ2-7. This CDR3 comprises 16 residues. Per germline, CDR1 SGHNT and CDR2 YYREEE (reference sequence). This CDR3 reads CASSLGPAGGPGEQYF. CDR3 coding DNA: TGTGCCAGCAGCTTGGGGCCAGCGGGAGGGCCGGGCGAGCAGTACTTC.

The rearrangement joins TRBV5-6 to TRBJ1-3, with D possibly TRBD1 on 5 matching bases. In germline, CDR1 is SGHDT, CDR2 YYEEEE. The CDR3 sequence is 14 residues long. V was trimmed by 4 bases and J by 8 bases, leaving 16 bases between them. DNA of the CDR3: TGTGCCAGCAGCCCTGGGCCAGGGATTGACACCATATATTTT. This gives the protein CASSPGPGIDTIYF.

This chain uses TRBV7-8 with TRBJ1-4, with D possibly matching TRBD1 (5 bases). There are 12 residues in the CDR3. With 6 bases removed from V and 5 bases from J, the gap between germline ends came to 7 bases. Looked up from germline, CDR1 is SGHVS and CDR2 is FQNEAQ. In DNA, the CDR3 is TGTGCCAGCAGGCGGGGGAATGAAAAACTGTTTTTT. Translation gives CASRRGNEKLFF.

V gene TRBV27 combines with J gene TRBJ1-2; no reliable D call. Germline loops: CDR1 MNHEY, CDR2 SMNVEV (reference sequence). Trimming left V 7 bases short and J 2 bases short, with 17 bases between. The CDR3 consists of 15 residues. In nucleotides, the CDR3 is TGTGCCAGCACTCGGCGGTTTTCCACAAACTATGGCTACACCTTC. Protein: CASTRRFSTNYGYTF.

This clone was seen just once. The J gene is TRBJ1-1, the V gene TRBV11-2; the match to TRBD1 covers 7 bases. The V gene's germline CDR1 is SGHAT and CDR2 FQNNGV. The CDR3 runs 15 residues. V lost 2 bases and J lost 5; bases outside the gene matches: 8. The DNA of the CDR3 is TGTGCCAGCAGCTTAAGGGGGCAGAGGGGGACTGAAGCTTTCTTT. This encodes CASSLRGQRGTEAFF.

This clone has more than one count but fewer than ten. The chain employs TRBV4-2 and TRBJ2-5, with a tentative D call TRBD1 (6 bases). With 0 bases removed from V and 1 base from J, the gap between germline ends came to 12 bases. This CDR3 comprises 16 residues. Looked up from germline, CDR1 is LGHNA and CDR2 is YNFKEQ. The CDR3, as DNA: TGTGCCAGCAGCCAAGAAGGGGGAGCCCTCCAAGAGACCCAGTACTTC. Residues: CASSQEGGALQETQYF.

The chain couples TRBV18 to TRBJ2-6; perhaps TRBD1 as D (6 bases). Trimming cost V 3 bases and J 7 bases, with 13 bases left between them. The V gene's germline CDR1 is KGHSH and CDR2 LQKENI. This CDR3 region has 15 residues. The CDR3 sequence: CASSPSRGDANVLTF. CDR3 DNA sequence: TGTGCCAGCTCACCTTCCAGGGGCGACGCCAACGTCCTGACTTTC.

This chain connects TRBV18 to TRBJ2-1, with 9 bases fitting TRBD2. This CDR3 contains 20 residues. J was trimmed by 7 bases and V by 1 base; bases with no gene match: 20. Germline assignment: CDR1 KGHSH and CDR2 LQKENI. The CDR3 loop is CASSPRSMAGGHGGKNEQFF. CDR3 nucleotides: TGTGCCAGCTCACCACGGTCTATGGCGGGGGGGCATGGAGGTAAGAATGAGCAGTTCTTC.

This sequence joins TRBV10-3 and TRBJ2-5; 12 bases map to TRBD1. V shed 0 bases and J 6 bases; nucleotides not matched to a gene: 8. This CDR3 is 17 amino acids long. Germline V lookup: CDR1 ENHRY, CDR2 SYGVKD. This CDR3 is CAISESSPGQGAKTQYF. CDR3 sequence (DNA): TGTGCCATCAGTGAGTCTTCACCGGGACAGGGGGCGAAGACCCAGTACTTC.

This rearrangement joins TRBV30 to TRBJ2-6; possible D gene TRBD2, 5 bases. Trimming left V 4 bases short and J 0 bases short, with 10 bases between. Germline CDR1 is GTSNPN and CDR2 is SVGIG (reference sequence). The CDR3 contains 15 residues. The CDR3 bases are TGTGCCTGGAATTTTGGAGGCTCTGGGGCCAACGTCCTGACTTTC. The encoded protein is CAWNFGGSGANVLTF.

V and J are TRBV10-3 and TRBJ2-2, with D tentatively TRBD2 (6 bases). The CDR3 contains 18 residues. Germline V lookup: CDR1 ENHRY, CDR2 SYGVKD. Trimming left V 3 bases short and J 5 bases short, with 22 bases between. The CDR3 nucleotides read TGTGCCATCAGTGACCCGGGACTTGCTCAAAGTAGGACCGGGGAGCTGTTTTTT. It yields the protein CAISDPGLAQSRTGELFF.

The chain uses TRBV6-5 and TRBJ2-7, with D possibly matching TRBD1 (7 bases). V lost 4 bases and J lost 6, with 16 bases in between. Germline values: CDR1 MNHEY, CDR2 SVGAGI. This CDR3 comprises 14 residues. The CDR3 DNA is TGTGCCAGCAGTTGGCGGGACAGTGTTGGCGAGCAGTACTTC. Its translation: CASSWRDSVGEQYF.

The chain joins TRBV13 to TRBJ2-7; TRBD2 might be the D (5 bases). The CDR3 consists of 13 residues. Germline loops: CDR1 PRHDT, CDR2 FYEKMQ (reference sequence). V was cut by 4 bases and J by 3 bases, with 10 bases left in between. The CDR3 DNA reads as TGTGCCAGCAGCTCCGGACGGGACTACGAGCAGTACTTC. It specifies CASSSGRDYEQYF.

V gene TRBV4-3 combines with J gene TRBJ2-3, with 7 bases fitting TRBD1. Trimming took 2 bases from V and 2 from J; bases not matched to a gene: 4. The CDR3 runs 15 residues. Germline V CDR1 and CDR2: LGHNA, YSLEER. The CDR3 region has the DNA TGCGCCAGCAGCCAAAGACAGGGACCCACAGATACGCAGTATTTT. Translating it yields CASSQRQGPTDTQYF.

V and J are TRBV6-5 and TRBJ1-1, with D perhaps matching TRBD1 (5 bases). Germline V gene lookup returns CDR1 MNHEY and CDR2 SVGAGI. V lost 6 bases to trimming and J lost 5 bases, with 10 bases between them. The CDR3 is 12 amino acids. This CDR3 is CASRGVGTEAFF. The CDR3 DNA reads TGTGCCAGCAGAGGGGTCGGGACTGAAGCTTTCTTT.

The chain carries TRBV9 and TRBJ2-7; 12 bases match TRBD2. The CDR3 loop spans 15 amino acids. Germline V gene sequence: CDR1 SGDLS, CDR2 YYNGEE. Trimming removed 2 bases from V and 2 bases from J; junction bases left unmatched: 2. CDR3 residues: CASSVLAGGPYEQYF. CDR3 sequence (DNA): TGTGCCAGCAGCGTTCTAGCGGGAGGGCCCTACGAGCAGTACTTC. The full variable domain, in which reference TRBV9 and TRBJ2-7 provide the parts outside the CDR3, is DSGVTQTPKHLITATGQRVTLRCSPRSGDLSVYWYQQSLDQGLQFLIQYYNGEERAKGNILERFSAQQFPDLHSELNLSSLELGDSALYFCASSVLAGGPYEQYFGPGTRLTVT.

The chain combines TRBV7-9 with TRBJ2-7, with D uncertain. Germline CDR1 SEHNR, CDR2 FQNEAQ (reference sequence). V lost 4 bases and J lost 5, with 15 bases in between. This CDR3 contains 14 residues. CDR3 DNA: TGTGCCAGCAGCTATAGTACCGGGTTTGACGAGCAGTACTTC. Its protein product is CASSYSTGFDEQYF.

The chain combines TRBV19 with TRBJ1-2; 9 bases fit TRBD1. V shed 7 bases and J 8 bases; nucleotides not matched to a gene: 8. The CDR3 length is 13 residues. Germline CDR1 LNHDA, CDR2 SQIVND (reference sequence). Here the CDR3 reads CASTAGQGLGYTF. In nucleotides, the CDR3 is TGTGCCAGTACCGCGGGACAGGGATTAGGCTACACCTTC.

The chain links TRBV30 to TRBJ1-2; D gene unclear. CDR3 length: 11 amino acids. The V end was cut by 4 bases, the J end by 1 base, with 4 bases between. From germline, CDR1 is GTSNPN and CDR2 SVGIG (reference sequence). The CDR3 sequence is CAWTVNYGYTF. CDR3 nucleotides: TGTGCCTGGACAGTTAACTATGGCTACACCTTC.

This chain joins TRBV2 and TRBJ2-4, with 8 bases lining up with TRBD2. Germline-derived CDR1 and CDR2 are SNHLY and FYNNEI. The CDR3 sequence is 14 residues long. Trimming took 4 bases from V and 8 from J; bases not matched to a gene: 7. The CDR3 nucleotides are TGTGCCAGCAGTGTTCGAGTCGGGGGGGACATTCAGTACTTC. Its protein is CASSVRVGGDIQYF.

The chain carries TRBV9 and TRBJ2-1; 11 bases match TRBD2. CDR1 SGDLS and CDR2 YYNGEE come from the germline V gene. Losses at the gene ends were 3 bases for V and 9 bases for J; bases not matched to a gene: 8. CDR3 length: 15 amino acids. CDR3 residues: CASSGISGRGGEQFF. In DNA form, the CDR3 reads TGTGCCAGCAGCGGGATTAGCGGGAGGGGAGGTGAGCAGTTCTTC.

The chain recombines TRBV4-3 with TRBJ2-3; perhaps TRBD1 as D (7 bases). Germline V lookup: CDR1 LGHNA, CDR2 YSLEER. The CDR3 sequence is 15 residues long. Trimming stripped 5 bases from V and 4 bases from J, with 16 bases between. As DNA, the CDR3 is TGCGCCAGCAGCAGGGACAGCAGGGGGGCAGATACGCAGTATTTT. It codes for CASSRDSRGADTQYF.

This chain uses TRBV27 with TRBJ2-5, with 7 bases that match TRBD1. The CDR3 is 13 amino acids. Germline CDR1 is MNHEY and CDR2 is SMNVEV (reference sequence). With 5 bases clipped from V and 4 bases from J, the junction kept 4 bases outside the gene matches. As DNA, the CDR3 is TGTGCCAGCAGTCTGACAGGGCGAGAGACCCAGTACTTC. Translated, it gives CASSLTGRETQYF.

This clone was detected only once. The chain is built from TRBV5-1 and TRBJ1-6; 9 positions agree with TRBD1. Germline V gene lookup returns CDR1 SGHRS and CDR2 YFSETQ. The V segment lost 2 bases and the J segment 6 bases; nucleotides outside the gene matches: 6. The CDR3 sequence is 16 residues long. CDR3 amino acids: CASSLTTGGRNSPLHF. CDR3 in DNA: TGCGCCAGCAGCTTAACGACAGGGGGACGTAATTCACCCCTCCACTTT.

V gene TRBV18 combines with J gene TRBJ2-7; 9 bases map to TRBD2. V lost 2 bases, J lost 3 bases, and 8 bases stayed unmatched. The CDR3 spans 16 residues. Germline V gene lookup returns CDR1 KGHSH and CDR2 LQKENI. In nucleotides, the CDR3 is TGTGCCAGCTCACCAACAACTAGCGGGTGGGTCTACGAGCAGTACTTC. Translated, it gives CASSPTTSGWVYEQYF.

The chain is built from TRBV2 and TRBJ2-2, with 10 bases identical to TRBD2. Germline V CDR1 and CDR2: SNHLY, FYNNEI. V shed 2 bases and J 5 bases; nucleotides not matched to a gene: 5. This CDR3 spans 16 amino acids. In DNA form, the CDR3 reads TGTGCCAGCAGTGAAACTCTAGCGGGAGAGACCGGGGAGCTGTTTTTT. Translation: CASSETLAGETGELFF. Together with reference TRBV2 and TRBJ2-2, the CDR3 gives the full variable domain: EPEVTQTPSHQVTQMGQEVILRCVPISNHLYFYWYRQILGQKVEFLVSFYNNEISEKSEIFDDQFSVERPDGSNFTLKIRSTKLEDSAMYFCASSETLAGETGELFFGEGSRLTVL.